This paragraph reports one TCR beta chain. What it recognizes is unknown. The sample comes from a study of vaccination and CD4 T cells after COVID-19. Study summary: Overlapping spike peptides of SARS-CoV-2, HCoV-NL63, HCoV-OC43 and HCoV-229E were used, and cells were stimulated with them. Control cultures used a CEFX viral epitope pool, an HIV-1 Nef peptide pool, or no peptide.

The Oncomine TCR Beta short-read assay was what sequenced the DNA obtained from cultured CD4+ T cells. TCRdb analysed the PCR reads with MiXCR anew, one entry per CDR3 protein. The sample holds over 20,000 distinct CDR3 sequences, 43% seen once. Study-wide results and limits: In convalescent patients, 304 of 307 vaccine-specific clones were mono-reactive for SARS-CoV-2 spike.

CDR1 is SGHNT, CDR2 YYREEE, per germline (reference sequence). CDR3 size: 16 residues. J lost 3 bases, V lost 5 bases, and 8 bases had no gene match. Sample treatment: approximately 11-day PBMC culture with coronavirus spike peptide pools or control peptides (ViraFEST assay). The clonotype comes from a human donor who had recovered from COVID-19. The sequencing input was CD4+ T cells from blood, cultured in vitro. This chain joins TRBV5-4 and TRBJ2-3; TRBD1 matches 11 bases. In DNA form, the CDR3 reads TGTGCCAGCAGTGGGGGCGGACAGGGGGCAACAGATACGCAGTATTTT. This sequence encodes CASSGGGQGATDTQYF. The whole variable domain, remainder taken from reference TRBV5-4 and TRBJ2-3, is ETGVTQSPTHLIKTRGQQVTLRCSSQSGHNTVSWYQQALGQGPQFIFQYYREEENGRGNFPPRFSGLQFPNYSSELNVNALELDDSALYLCASSGGGQGATDTQYFGPGTRLTVL.